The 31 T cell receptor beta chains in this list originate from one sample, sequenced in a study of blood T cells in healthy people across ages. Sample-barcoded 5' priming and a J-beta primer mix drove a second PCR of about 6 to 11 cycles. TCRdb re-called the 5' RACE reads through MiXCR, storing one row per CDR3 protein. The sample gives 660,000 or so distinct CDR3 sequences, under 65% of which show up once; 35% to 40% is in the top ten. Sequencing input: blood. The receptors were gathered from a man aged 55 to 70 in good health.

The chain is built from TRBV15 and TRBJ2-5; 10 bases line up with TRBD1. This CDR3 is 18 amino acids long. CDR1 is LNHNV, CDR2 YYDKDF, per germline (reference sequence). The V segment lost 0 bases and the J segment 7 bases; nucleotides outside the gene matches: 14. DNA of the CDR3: TGTGCCACCAGCAGAGATTCCTCCACGACAGGGGGCTCCCTGACCCAGTACTTC. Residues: CATSRDSSTTGGSLTQYF. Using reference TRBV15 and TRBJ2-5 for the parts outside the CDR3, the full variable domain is DAMVIQNPRYQVTQFGKPVTLSCSQTLNHNVMYWYQQKSSQAPKLLFHYYDKDFNNEADTPDNFQSRRPNTSFCFLDIRSPGLGDTAMYLCATSRDSSTTGGSLTQYFGPGTRLLVL.

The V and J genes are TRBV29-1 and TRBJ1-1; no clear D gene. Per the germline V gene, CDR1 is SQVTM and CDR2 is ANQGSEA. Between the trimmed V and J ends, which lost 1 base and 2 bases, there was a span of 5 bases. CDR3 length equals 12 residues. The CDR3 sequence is CSVEGLNTEAFF. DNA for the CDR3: TGCAGCGTTGAAGGCCTCAACACTGAAGCTTTCTTT.

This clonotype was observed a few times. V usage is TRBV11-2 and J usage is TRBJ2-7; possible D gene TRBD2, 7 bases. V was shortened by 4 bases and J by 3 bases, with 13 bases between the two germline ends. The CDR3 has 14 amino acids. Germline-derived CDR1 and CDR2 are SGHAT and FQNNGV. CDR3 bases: TGTGCCAGCAGCTCTGGGGGGGCTAACTACGAGCAGTACTTC. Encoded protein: CASSSGGANYEQYF.

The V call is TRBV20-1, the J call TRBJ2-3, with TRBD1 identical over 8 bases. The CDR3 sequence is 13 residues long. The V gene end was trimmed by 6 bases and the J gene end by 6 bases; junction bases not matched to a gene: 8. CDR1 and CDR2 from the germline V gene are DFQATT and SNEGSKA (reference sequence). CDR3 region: CSALDRGHDTQYF. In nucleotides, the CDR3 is TGCAGTGCGCTTGACAGGGGACACGATACGCAGTATTTT.

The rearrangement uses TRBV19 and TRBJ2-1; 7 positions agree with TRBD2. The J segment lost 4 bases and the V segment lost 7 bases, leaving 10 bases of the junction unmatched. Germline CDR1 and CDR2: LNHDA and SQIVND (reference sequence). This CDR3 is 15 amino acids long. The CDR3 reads CASIPNGRYYNEQFF. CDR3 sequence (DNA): TGTGCCAGTATCCCCAACGGGAGGTATTACAATGAGCAGTTCTTC. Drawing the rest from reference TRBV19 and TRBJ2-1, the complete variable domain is DGGITQSPKYLFRKEGQNVTLSCEQNLNHDAMYWYRQDPGQGLRLIYYSQIVNDFQKGDIAEGYSVSREKKESFPLTVTSAQKNPTAFYLCASIPNGRYYNEQFFGPGTRLTVL.

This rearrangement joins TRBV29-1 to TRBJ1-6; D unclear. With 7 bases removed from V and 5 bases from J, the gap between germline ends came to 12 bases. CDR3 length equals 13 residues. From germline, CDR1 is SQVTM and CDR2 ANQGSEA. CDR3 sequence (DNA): TGCAGCGCCCGGGAGGCGAATAATTCACCCCTCCACTTT. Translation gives CSAREANNSPLHF.

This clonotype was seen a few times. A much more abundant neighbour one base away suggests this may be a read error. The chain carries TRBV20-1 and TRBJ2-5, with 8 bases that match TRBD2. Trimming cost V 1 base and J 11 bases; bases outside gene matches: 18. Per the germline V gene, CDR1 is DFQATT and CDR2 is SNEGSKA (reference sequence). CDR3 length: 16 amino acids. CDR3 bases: TGCAGTGCTAGAGGACAGCGGGGGTATTCGGTTAATGAGCAGTACTTC. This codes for CSARGQRGYSVNEQYF.

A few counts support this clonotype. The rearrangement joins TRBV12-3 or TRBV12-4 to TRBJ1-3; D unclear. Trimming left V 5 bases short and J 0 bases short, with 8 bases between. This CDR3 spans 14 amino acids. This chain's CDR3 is CASSPQSSGNTIYF. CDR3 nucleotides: TGTGCCAGCAGTCCACAGAGCTCTGGAAACACCATATATTTT.

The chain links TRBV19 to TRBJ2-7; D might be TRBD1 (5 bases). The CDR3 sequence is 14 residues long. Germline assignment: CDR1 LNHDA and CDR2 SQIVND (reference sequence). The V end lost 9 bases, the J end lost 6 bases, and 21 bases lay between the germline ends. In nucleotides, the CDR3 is TGTGCCAGCCAACAAGACAGCCAGGTCTTCGAGCAGTACTTC. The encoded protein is CASQQDSQVFEQYF.

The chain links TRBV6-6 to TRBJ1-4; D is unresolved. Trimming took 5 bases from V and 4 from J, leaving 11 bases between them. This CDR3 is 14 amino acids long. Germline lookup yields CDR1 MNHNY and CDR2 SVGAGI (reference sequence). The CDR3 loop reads CASSMNSFNEKLFF. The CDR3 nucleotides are TGTGCCAGCAGTATGAACTCCTTTAATGAAAAACTGTTTTTT.

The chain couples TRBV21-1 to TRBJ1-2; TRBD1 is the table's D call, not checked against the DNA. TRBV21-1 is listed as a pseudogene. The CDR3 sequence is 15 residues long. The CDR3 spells CASSKRGTERNGYTF. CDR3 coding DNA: TGTGCCAGCAGCAAGAGGGGGACGGAGAGGAATGGCTACACCTTC.

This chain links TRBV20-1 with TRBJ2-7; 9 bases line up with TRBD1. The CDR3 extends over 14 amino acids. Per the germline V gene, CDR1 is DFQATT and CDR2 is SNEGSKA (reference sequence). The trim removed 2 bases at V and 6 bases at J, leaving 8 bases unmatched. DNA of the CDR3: TGCAGTGCTAGACCGGGACAGGGAACGGTCGAGCAGTACTTC. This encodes CSARPGQGTVEQYF.

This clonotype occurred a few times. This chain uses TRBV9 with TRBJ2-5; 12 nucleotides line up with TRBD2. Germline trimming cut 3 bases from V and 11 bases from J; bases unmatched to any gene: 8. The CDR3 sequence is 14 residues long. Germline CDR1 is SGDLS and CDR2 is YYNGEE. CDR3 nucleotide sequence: TGTGCCAGCAGCGGACTAGCGGGGGCAGGAGAGCAGTACTTC. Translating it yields CASSGLAGAGEQYF.

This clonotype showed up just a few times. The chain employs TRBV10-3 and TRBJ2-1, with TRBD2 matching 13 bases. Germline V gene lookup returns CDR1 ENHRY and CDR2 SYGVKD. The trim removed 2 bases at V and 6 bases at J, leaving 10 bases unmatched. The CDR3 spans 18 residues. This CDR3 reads CAISELPRTSGGANEQFF. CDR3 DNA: TGTGCCATCAGTGAGCTCCCCCGAACTAGCGGGGGGGCCAATGAGCAGTTCTTC.

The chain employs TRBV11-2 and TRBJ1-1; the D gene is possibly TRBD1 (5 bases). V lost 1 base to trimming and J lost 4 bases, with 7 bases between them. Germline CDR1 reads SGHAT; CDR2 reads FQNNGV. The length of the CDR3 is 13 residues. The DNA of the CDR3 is TGTGCCAGCAGCTTAGTTAGGGGCACTGAAGCTTTCTTT. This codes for CASSLVRGTEAFF.

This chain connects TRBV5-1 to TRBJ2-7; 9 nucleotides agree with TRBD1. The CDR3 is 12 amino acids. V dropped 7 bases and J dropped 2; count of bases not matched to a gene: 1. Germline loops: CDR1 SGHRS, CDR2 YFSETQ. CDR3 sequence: CASGTGPYEQYF. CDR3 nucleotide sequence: TGCGCCAGCGGGACAGGGCCCTACGAGCAGTACTTC.

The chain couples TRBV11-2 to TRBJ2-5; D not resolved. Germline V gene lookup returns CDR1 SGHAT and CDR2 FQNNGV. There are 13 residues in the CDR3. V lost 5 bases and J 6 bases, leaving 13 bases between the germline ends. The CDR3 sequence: CASSPGFSQTQYF. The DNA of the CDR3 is TGTGCCAGCAGCCCCGGATTCTCGCAGACCCAGTACTTC.

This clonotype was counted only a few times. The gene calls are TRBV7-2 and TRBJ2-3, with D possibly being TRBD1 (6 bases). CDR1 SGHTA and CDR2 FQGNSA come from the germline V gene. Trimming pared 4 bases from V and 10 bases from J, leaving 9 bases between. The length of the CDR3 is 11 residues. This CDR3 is CASSSRGPQYF. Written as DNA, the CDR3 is TGTGCCAGCAGCTCCAGGGGACCGCAGTATTTT. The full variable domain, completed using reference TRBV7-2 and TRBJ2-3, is GAGVSQSPSNKVTEKGKDVELRCDPISGHTALYWYRQSLGQGLEFLIYFQGNSAPDKSGLPSDRFSAERTGGSVSTLTIQRTQQEDSAVYLCASSSRGPQYFGPGTRLTVL.

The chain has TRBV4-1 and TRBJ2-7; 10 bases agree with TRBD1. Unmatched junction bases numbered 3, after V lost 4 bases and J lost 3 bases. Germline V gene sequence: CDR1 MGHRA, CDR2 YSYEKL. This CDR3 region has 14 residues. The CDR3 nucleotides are TGCGCCAGCAGCCGGACAGGGGGAATCTACGAGCAGTACTTC. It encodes CASSRTGGIYEQYF.

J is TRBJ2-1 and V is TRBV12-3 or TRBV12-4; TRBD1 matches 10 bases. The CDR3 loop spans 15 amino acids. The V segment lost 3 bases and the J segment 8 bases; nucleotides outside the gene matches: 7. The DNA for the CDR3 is TGTGCCAGCAGTTTGAGGACAGGGGGAGGTCATGAGCAGTTCTTC. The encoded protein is CASSLRTGGGHEQFF.

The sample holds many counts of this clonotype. DNA of the CDR3: TGTGCCAGCAGCCACGGACCCCCGGATGAGCAGTTCTTC. This sequence encodes CASSHGPPDEQFF. The chain recombines TRBV4-2 with TRBJ2-1; D gene unclear. The CDR3 contains 13 residues. From germline, CDR1 is LGHNA and CDR2 YNFKEQ. Between the trimmed V and J ends, which lost 3 bases and 8 bases, there was a span of 11 bases.

CDR3 sequence reads: CSAFSGGADTQYF. The DNA of the CDR3 is TGCAGTGCCTTTAGCGGGGGCGCAGATACGCAGTATTTT. The V call is TRBV20-1, the J call TRBJ2-3; 9 bases line up with TRBD2. Trimming took 6 bases from V and 4 from J; bases not matched to a gene: 5. CDR1 and CDR2 (germline): DFQATT, SNEGSKA (reference sequence). This CDR3 region has 13 residues.

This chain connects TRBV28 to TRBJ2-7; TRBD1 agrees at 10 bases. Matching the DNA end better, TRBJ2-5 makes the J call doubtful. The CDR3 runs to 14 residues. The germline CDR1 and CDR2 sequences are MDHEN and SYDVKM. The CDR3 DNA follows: TGTGCCAGCGGCTTCCGGACAGGGGGAGAGACCCAGTACTTC. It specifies CASGFRTGGETQYF.

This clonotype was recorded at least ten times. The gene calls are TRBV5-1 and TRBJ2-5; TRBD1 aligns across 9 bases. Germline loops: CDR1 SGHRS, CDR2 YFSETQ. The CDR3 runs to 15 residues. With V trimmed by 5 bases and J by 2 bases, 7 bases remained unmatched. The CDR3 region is CASRYGQGPQETQYF. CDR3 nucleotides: TGCGCCAGCAGGTACGGACAGGGGCCACAAGAGACCCAGTACTTC.

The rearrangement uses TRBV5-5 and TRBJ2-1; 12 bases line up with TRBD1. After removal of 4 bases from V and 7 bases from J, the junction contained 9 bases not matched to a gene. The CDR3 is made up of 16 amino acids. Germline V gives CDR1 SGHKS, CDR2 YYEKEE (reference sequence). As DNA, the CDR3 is TGTGCCAGCAGCCCCGGCCGGGACAGGGGGCGGAATGAGCAGTTCTTC. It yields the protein CASSPGRDRGRNEQFF.

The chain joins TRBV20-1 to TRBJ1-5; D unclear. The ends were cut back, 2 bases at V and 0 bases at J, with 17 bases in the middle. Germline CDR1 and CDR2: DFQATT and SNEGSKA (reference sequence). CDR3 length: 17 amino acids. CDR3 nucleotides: TGCAGTGCTAGACCCCCCGGCGGACGGGGTAGCAATCAGCCCCAGCATTTT. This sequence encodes CSARPPGGRGSNQPQHF.

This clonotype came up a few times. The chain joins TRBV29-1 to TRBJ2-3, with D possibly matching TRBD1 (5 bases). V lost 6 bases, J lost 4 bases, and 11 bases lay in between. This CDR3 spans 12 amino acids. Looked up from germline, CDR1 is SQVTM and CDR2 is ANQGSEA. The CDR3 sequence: CSVQQGSDTQYF. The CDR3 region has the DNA TGCAGCGTGCAGCAGGGCTCAGATACGCAGTATTTT.

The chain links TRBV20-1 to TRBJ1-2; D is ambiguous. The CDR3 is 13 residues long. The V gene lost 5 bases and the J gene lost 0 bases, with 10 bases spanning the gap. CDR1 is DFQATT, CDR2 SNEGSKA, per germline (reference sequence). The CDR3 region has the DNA TGCAGTGCTCAAGGGAAAACTAACTATGGCTACACCTTC. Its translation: CSAQGKTNYGYTF.

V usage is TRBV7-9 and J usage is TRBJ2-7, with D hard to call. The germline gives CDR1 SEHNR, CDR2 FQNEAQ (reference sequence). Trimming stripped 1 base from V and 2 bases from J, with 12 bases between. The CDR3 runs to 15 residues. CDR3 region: CASSLEALPTYEQYF. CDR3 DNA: TGTGCCAGCAGCTTAGAGGCGCTCCCTACCTACGAGCAGTACTTC.

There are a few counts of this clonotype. CDR3 sequence reads: CASSSVGDYSPLHF. DNA of the CDR3: TGTGCCAGCAGCTCGGTCGGGGATTACTCACCCCTCCACTTT. The rearrangement links TRBV7-2 to TRBJ1-6; D gene ambiguous. V was shortened by 4 bases and J by 10 bases, with 14 bases between the two germline ends. The CDR3 extends over 14 amino acids. In germline, CDR1 is SGHTA, CDR2 FQGNSA.

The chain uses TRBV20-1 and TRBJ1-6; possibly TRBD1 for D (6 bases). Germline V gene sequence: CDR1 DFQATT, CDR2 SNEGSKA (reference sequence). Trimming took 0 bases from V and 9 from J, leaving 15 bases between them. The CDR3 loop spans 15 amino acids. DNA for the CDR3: TGCAGTGCTAGAGAGCCCAGGGGAAACGGTTCACCCCTCCACTTT. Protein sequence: CSAREPRGNGSPLHF.